This T cell receptor beta chain is from a study of blood T cell repertoires in COVID-19. Turning to the study itself: The analysed material was cDNA or gDNA that came from T cells, B-cell-depleted T cells, or PBMCs.

CDR1 and CDR2 from the germline V gene are LGHDT and YNNKEL (reference sequence). Unmatched junction bases numbered 9, after V lost 5 bases and J lost 10 bases. CDR3 length: 16 amino acids. Libraries were prepared by immunoSEQ multiplex PCR; TCRdb keeps only in-frame clonotypes and omits some of them. Seen here are a few hundred thousand clones, 86% observed once, and the top ten hold 10% to 13%. The chain has TRBV3-1 (or the pseudogene TRBV3-2) and TRBJ2-1, with TRBD2 identical over 15 bases. Input material: peripheral blood. This TCR was sampled from a woman between 50 and 59 years old with COVID-19, enrolled during active disease. In DNA form, the CDR3 reads TGTGCCAGCAGCTCACGGACTAGCGGGGGGGCCAACGAGCAGTTCTTC. Protein: CASSSRTSGGANEQFF.